A selection of T cell receptor beta chains follows, all from one sample in a study of T cells in Graves' hyperthyroidism and ophthalmopathy. TCRdb reprocessed the multiplex PCR reads via MiXCR and lists one record per CDR3 protein. The top ten hold approximately 48% of the sample, which has 500,000 to 600,000 distinct CDR3 sequences, about 20% seen once. The sequenced sample consisted of blood. The origin of the receptors is a man in his forties with Graves' ophthalmopathy. Each CDR3 is given with its conserved first and last residue. The D gene is left open where the match is weak. A row's size may be missing; if present it is once, few, many or a size class.

d_gene: -; j_gene: TRBJ2-7; v_gene: TRBV20-1; abundance: many; CDR3aa: CSASPDNAGHSYEQYF; CDR3nt: TGCAGTGCTAGTCCGGACAACGCTGGACACTCCTACGAGCAGTACTTC
d_gene: -; j_gene: TRBJ2-3; v_gene: TRBV25-1; abundance: few; CDR3aa: CASSDSAFGLATTSDTQYF; CDR3nt: TGTGCCAGCAGTGATTCCGCCTTTGGGCTAGCGACTACCTCAGATACGCAGTATTTT
d_gene: -; j_gene: TRBJ2-3; v_gene: TRBV13; abundance: many; CDR3aa: CASSLIGTDTQYF; CDR3nt: TGTGCCAGCAGCTTAATCGGCACAGATACGCAGTATTTT
d_gene: -; j_gene: TRBJ1-2; v_gene: TRBV6-1; abundance: few; CDR3aa: CASRGEVGGYGYTF; CDR3nt: TGTGCCAGCAGGGGAGAAGTGGGCGGCTATGGCTACACCTTC
d_gene: -; j_gene: TRBJ2-3; v_gene: TRBV10-3; abundance: -; CDR3aa: CAIRGTGNSGDTQYF; CDR3nt: TGTGCCATCAGGGGGACTGGTAACTCGGGAGATACGCAGTATTTT
d_gene: -; j_gene: TRBJ1-2; v_gene: TRBV20-1; abundance: -; CDR3aa: CSAPGVREGYTF; CDR3nt: TGCAGTGCTCCAGGGGTGAGGGAAGGCTACACCTTC
d_gene: TRBD2; j_gene: TRBJ2-7; v_gene: TRBV20-1; abundance: -; CDR3aa: CSAKSGGDYEQYF; CDR3nt: TGCAGTGCTAAGAGCGGGGGAGACTACGAGCAGTACTTC
d_gene: TRBD1; j_gene: TRBJ1-4; v_gene: TRBV6-5; abundance: -; CDR3aa: CASSYGTVEKLFF; CDR3nt: TGTGCCAGCAGTTACGGGACAGTTGAAAAACTGTTTTTT
d_gene: TRBD2; j_gene: TRBJ2-3; v_gene: TRBV7-8; abundance: many; CDR3aa: CASSLDWRGGFRSTDTQYF; CDR3nt: TGTGCCAGCAGCTTAGATTGGCGGGGGGGCTTTCGTTCGACAGATACGCAGTATTTT
d_gene: -; j_gene: TRBJ2-1; v_gene: TRBV29-1; abundance: few; CDR3aa: CSVEDALQGSLYNEQFF; CDR3nt: TGCAGCGTTGAAGATGCCCTCCAGGGGAGTTTGTACAATGAGCAGTTCTTC
d_gene: -; j_gene: TRBJ2-2; v_gene: TRBV12-3/TRBV12-4; abundance: few; CDR3aa: CASSLASGGPNTGELFF; CDR3nt: TGTGCCAGCAGTTTAGCTAGTGGGGGCCCGAACACCGGGGAGCTGTTTTTT
d_gene: TRBD2; j_gene: TRBJ2-1; v_gene: TRBV7-3; abundance: few; CDR3aa: CASSQRSGTSDKNEQFF; CDR3nt: TGTGCCAGCAGCCAAAGGTCCGGGACTAGCGATAAAAATGAGCAGTTCTTC
d_gene: -; j_gene: TRBJ2-4; v_gene: TRBV2; abundance: many; CDR3aa: CASSRGYNEVEYF; CDR3nt: TGTGCCAGCAGTCGGGGATACAATGAAGTAGAGTACTTC
d_gene: TRBD2; j_gene: TRBJ2-1; v_gene: TRBV11-3; abundance: few; CDR3aa: CASSFSGRLYNEQFF; CDR3nt: TGTGCCAGCAGCTTTAGCGGGAGGCTTTACAATGAGCAGTTCTTC
d_gene: -; j_gene: TRBJ1-6; v_gene: TRBV6-1; abundance: few; CDR3aa: CASEVTQFTNSPLHF; CDR3nt: TGTGCCAGTGAAGTGACGCAGTTTACGAATTCACCCCTCCACTTT
d_gene: TRBD1; j_gene: TRBJ1-2; v_gene: TRBV9; abundance: -; CDR3aa: CASHSTGGYGYTF; CDR3nt: TGTGCCAGCCACTCAACAGGGGGCTATGGCTACACCTTC
d_gene: -; j_gene: TRBJ1-1; v_gene: TRBV7-2; abundance: many; CDR3aa: CASSLYTAEAFF; CDR3nt: TGTGCCAGCAGCTTGTACACCGCTGAAGCTTTCTTT
d_gene: -; j_gene: TRBJ2-4; v_gene: TRBV19; abundance: -; CDR3aa: CASSIGAENIQYF; CDR3nt: TGTGCCAGTAGTATAGGGGCAGAAAACATTCAGTACTTC
d_gene: TRBD2; j_gene: TRBJ2-3; v_gene: TRBV20-1; abundance: few; CDR3aa: CSASALAGVANTQYF; CDR3nt: TGCAGTGCTAGTGCCCTAGCGGGAGTGGCCAATACGCAGTATTTT
d_gene: TRBD1; j_gene: TRBJ2-5; v_gene: TRBV5-1; abundance: -; CDR3aa: CASSLSRGLRETQYF; CDR3nt: TGCGCCAGCAGCTTGTCGAGGGGGCTTAGGGAGACCCAGTACTTC
d_gene: TRBD2; j_gene: TRBJ2-1; v_gene: TRBV20-1; abundance: few; CDR3aa: CSARDTSGRRGSYNEQFF; CDR3nt: TGCAGTGCTAGAGATACGAGCGGGAGGAGGGGCTCCTACAATGAGCAGTTCTTC
d_gene: TRBD1; j_gene: TRBJ2-7; v_gene: TRBV6-1; abundance: -; CDR3aa: CASGTDYEQYF; CDR3nt: TGTGCCAGCGGGACAGACTACGAGCAGTACTTC
d_gene: TRBD2; j_gene: TRBJ2-7; v_gene: TRBV28; abundance: few; CDR3aa: CASSLSPSGSYEQYF; CDR3nt: TGTGCCAGCAGTTTGTCCCCTAGCGGGAGCTACGAGCAGTACTTC
d_gene: TRBD2; j_gene: TRBJ2-2; v_gene: TRBV30; abundance: -; CDR3aa: CAWKELAGKGGLFF; CDR3nt: TGTGCCTGGAAAGAGCTAGCGGGGAAGGGGGGGCTGTTTTTT
d_gene: -; j_gene: TRBJ2-7; v_gene: TRBV6-2/TRBV6-3; abundance: many; CDR3aa: CASSYNLLTKAYEQYF; CDR3nt: TGTGCCAGCAGTTACAACCTCCTCACTAAGGCCTACGAGCAGTACTTC
d_gene: -; j_gene: TRBJ1-1; v_gene: TRBV5-1; abundance: -; CDR3aa: CASSSDPGPNTEAFF; CDR3nt: TGCGCCAGCAGCTCAGATCCCGGGCCAAACACTGAAGCTTTCTTT
d_gene: TRBD1; j_gene: TRBJ1-6; v_gene: TRBV28; abundance: few; CDR3aa: CASMSPGTGSFNSPLHF; CDR3nt: TGTGCCAGCATGAGTCCCGGGACAGGCTCATTTAATTCACCCCTCCACTTT
d_gene: -; j_gene: TRBJ2-1; v_gene: TRBV27; abundance: few; CDR3aa: CASSLSGEGARGDEQFF; CDR3nt: TGTGCCAGCAGTTTATCGGGAGAGGGAGCTAGGGGCGATGAGCAGTTCTTC
d_gene: TRBD2; j_gene: TRBJ2-7; v_gene: TRBV28; abundance: many; CDR3aa: CASSSTGTRILEQYF; CDR3nt: TGTGCCAGCAGTTCCACCGGGACTAGAATTCTCGAGCAGTACTTC
d_gene: TRBD1; j_gene: TRBJ2-5; v_gene: TRBV5-6; abundance: few; CDR3aa: CASSLPGTGETQYF; CDR3nt: TGTGCCAGCAGCCTACCTGGGACAGGCGAGACCCAGTACTTC
d_gene: -; j_gene: TRBJ2-1; v_gene: TRBV2; abundance: many; CDR3aa: CASRWETSSHEQFF; CDR3nt: TGTGCCAGCAGATGGGAGACATCTTCGCATGAGCAGTTCTTC
d_gene: TRBD2; j_gene: TRBJ2-1; v_gene: TRBV2; abundance: many; CDR3aa: CASSGSVSSGSGNEQFF; CDR3nt: TGTGCCAGCAGTGGATCGGTATCTAGCGGGAGTGGCAATGAGCAGTTCTTC
d_gene: TRBD1; j_gene: TRBJ2-7; v_gene: TRBV29-1; abundance: -; CDR3aa: CSVEVPDRGGYEQYF; CDR3nt: TGCAGCGTTGAAGTCCCCGACAGGGGTGGCTACGAGCAGTACTTC
d_gene: -; j_gene: TRBJ2-5; v_gene: TRBV3-1; abundance: many; CDR3aa: CASSPYLFEETQYF; CDR3nt: TGTGCCAGCAGCCCTTACCTCTTCGAAGAGACCCAGTACTTC
d_gene: TRBD1; j_gene: TRBJ1-1; v_gene: TRBV2; abundance: -; CDR3aa: CASSQSRERTGTNTEAFF; CDR3nt: TGTGCCAGCAGTCAATCAAGGGAGAGGACAGGAACGAACACTGAAGCTTTCTTT
d_gene: -; j_gene: TRBJ1-1; v_gene: TRBV7-2; abundance: once; CDR3aa: CASSPPRQGTEAFF; CDR3nt: TGTGCCAGCAGCCCACCTCGGCAGGGCACTGAAGCTTTCTTT
d_gene: TRBD2; j_gene: TRBJ2-1; v_gene: TRBV20-1; abundance: -; CDR3aa: CSASRGGPFNEQFF; CDR3nt: TGCAGTGCTAGCCGGGGGGGGCCATTCAATGAGCAGTTCTTC
d_gene: TRBD1; j_gene: TRBJ1-4; v_gene: TRBV3-1; abundance: -; CDR3aa: CASSQVGTGSPRDEKLFF; CDR3nt: TGTGCCAGCAGCCAAGTCGGGACAGGGTCCCCGAGGGATGAAAAACTGTTTTTT
d_gene: TRBD2; j_gene: TRBJ2-2; v_gene: TRBV4-1; abundance: -; CDR3aa: CASSQAQGLAGPNTGELFF; CDR3nt: TGCGCCAGCAGCCAAGCCCAGGGACTAGCGGGGCCGAACACCGGGGAGCTGTTTTTT
d_gene: TRBD1; j_gene: TRBJ1-1; v_gene: TRBV7-8; abundance: -; CDR3aa: CASSLSDRLMNTEAFF; CDR3nt: TGTGCCAGCAGCCTGTCGGACAGGCTAATGAACACTGAAGCTTTCTTT
d_gene: TRBD1; j_gene: TRBJ1-6; v_gene: TRBV6-1; abundance: few; CDR3aa: CASSGRDRGSPLHF; CDR3nt: TGTGCCAGCAGTGGTAGGGACAGGGGTTCACCCCTCCACTTT
d_gene: -; j_gene: TRBJ1-1; v_gene: TRBV28; abundance: many; CDR3aa: CASRTTPRSEAFF; CDR3nt: TGTGCCAGCAGGACTACTCCACGCTCTGAAGCTTTCTTT
d_gene: -; j_gene: TRBJ1-2; v_gene: TRBV2; abundance: -; CDR3aa: CATIGGAWANYGYTF; CDR3nt: TGTGCCACAATTGGAGGGGCGTGGGCCAACTATGGCTACACCTTC
d_gene: -; j_gene: TRBJ2-7; v_gene: TRBV30; abundance: -; CDR3aa: CAWGDRAYEQYF; CDR3nt: TGTGCCTGGGGCGATAGGGCCTACGAGCAGTACTTC
d_gene: -; j_gene: TRBJ1-1; v_gene: TRBV12-3/TRBV12-4; abundance: many; CDR3aa: CASNAQGNTEAFF; CDR3nt: TGTGCCAGCAACGCTCAGGGTAACACTGAAGCTTTCTTT
d_gene: -; j_gene: TRBJ2-7; v_gene: TRBV5-5; abundance: -; CDR3aa: CASSLRGDREQYF; CDR3nt: TGTGCCAGCAGCTTGCGAGGGGACCGCGAGCAGTACTTC
d_gene: -; j_gene: TRBJ2-1; v_gene: TRBV18; abundance: -; CDR3aa: CASSPPGGREQFF; CDR3nt: TGTGCCAGCTCACCACCAGGCGGGCGCGAGCAGTTCTTC
d_gene: TRBD1; j_gene: TRBJ2-3; v_gene: TRBV19; abundance: few; CDR3aa: CASSWARGQGADTQYF; CDR3nt: TGTGCCAGTAGTTGGGCCAGGGGACAGGGGGCAGATACGCAGTATTTT
d_gene: -; j_gene: TRBJ2-1; v_gene: TRBV28; abundance: many; CDR3aa: CASSPILTASSYNEQFF; CDR3nt: TGTGCCAGCAGTCCCATCTTGACGGCAAGCTCCTACAATGAGCAGTTCTTC
d_gene: -; j_gene: TRBJ1-1; v_gene: TRBV28; abundance: many; CDR3aa: CASSFDTGTSEAFF; CDR3nt: TGTGCCAGCAGTTTCGACACCGGGACAAGTGAAGCTTTCTTT
d_gene: -; j_gene: TRBJ1-1; v_gene: TRBV6-2/TRBV6-3; abundance: -; CDR3aa: CASRGLGRFGTEAFF; CDR3nt: TGTGCCAGCAGGGGGCTTGGAAGGTTTGGCACTGAAGCTTTCTTT
d_gene: -; j_gene: TRBJ1-2; v_gene: TRBV7-9; abundance: many; CDR3aa: CASSLVKGTGYGYTF; CDR3nt: TGTGCCAGCAGCTTAGTGAAGGGAACTGGCTATGGCTACACCTTC
d_gene: -; j_gene: TRBJ1-2; v_gene: TRBV14; abundance: few; CDR3aa: CASSQGSRPKANYGYTF; CDR3nt: TGTGCCAGCAGCCAAGGAAGTCGGCCGAAAGCTAACTATGGCTACACCTTC
d_gene: TRBD2; j_gene: TRBJ2-1; v_gene: TRBV3-1; abundance: few; CDR3aa: CASSQEFPGGGNGGNEQFF; CDR3nt: TGTGCCAGCAGCCAAGAGTTTCCGGGAGGCGGGAATGGGGGCAATGAGCAGTTCTTC
d_gene: -; j_gene: TRBJ1-2; v_gene: TRBV29-1; abundance: -; CDR3aa: CSVERPDGYTF; CDR3nt: TGCAGCGTTGAGAGACCTGATGGCTACACCTTC
d_gene: TRBD1; j_gene: TRBJ2-2; v_gene: TRBV30; abundance: few; CDR3aa: CAWQEGTGAGELFF; CDR3nt: TGTGCCTGGCAGGAGGGGACAGGGGCCGGGGAGCTGTTTTTT
d_gene: -; j_gene: TRBJ2-3; v_gene: TRBV4-1; abundance: few; CDR3aa: CASSQLGLDTQYF; CDR3nt: TGCGCCAGCAGTCAGCTAGGCCTAGATACGCAGTATTTT
d_gene: TRBD1; j_gene: TRBJ1-2; v_gene: TRBV6-1; abundance: -; CDR3aa: CASNEGRGRRAGSYGYTF; CDR3nt: TGTGCCAGCAACGAAGGGAGGGGGCGCAGGGCTGGGAGCTATGGCTACACCTTC
d_gene: -; j_gene: TRBJ1-2; v_gene: TRBV19; abundance: -; CDR3aa: CASSSRVGYGYTF; CDR3nt: TGTGCCAGTAGTAGCAGGGTAGGCTATGGCTACACCTTC